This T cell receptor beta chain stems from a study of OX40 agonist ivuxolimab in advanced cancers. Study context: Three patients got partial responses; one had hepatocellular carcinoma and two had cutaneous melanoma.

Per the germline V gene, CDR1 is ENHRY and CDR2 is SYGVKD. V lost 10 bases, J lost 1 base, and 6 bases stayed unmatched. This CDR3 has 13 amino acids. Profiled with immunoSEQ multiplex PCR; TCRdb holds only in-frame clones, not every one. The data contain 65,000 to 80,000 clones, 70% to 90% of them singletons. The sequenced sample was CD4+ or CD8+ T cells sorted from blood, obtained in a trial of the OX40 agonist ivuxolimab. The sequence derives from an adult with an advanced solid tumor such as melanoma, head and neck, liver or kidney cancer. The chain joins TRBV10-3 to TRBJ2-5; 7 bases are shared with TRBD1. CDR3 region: CATGPGGQETQYF. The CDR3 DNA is TGTGCCACAGGACCAGGGGGCCAAGAGACCCAGTACTTC.